This T cell receptor beta chain is from a study of blood T cells in healthy people across ages. Regarding the study as a whole: The recorded TCR beta diversity per million T cells decreased in a roughly linear manner with age. Naive CD4+ cells and diversity were both higher in long-lived donors than in aged donors.

The CDR3 contains 13 residues. V was clipped by 6 bases and J by 6 bases, with 14 bases between them. This clonotype was seen a few times. Its matching antigen is unknown. PBMCs numbering at least 7 million were isolated per sample. The use of a sample-barcoded 5' primer and a J-beta primer mix characterized a second PCR of roughly 6 to 11 cycles. Every molecule of cDNA carried a tag from a template-switch adaptor with 12 random nucleotides. Each CDR3 protein gets one entry after TCRdb re-called the 5' RACE reads with MiXCR. The sample holds about 800,000 distinct CDR3 sequences, roughly 46% seen once.

Sequencing input: blood. The sequence was obtained from a man older than 75 in good health. V gene TRBV12-3 or TRBV12-4 combines with J gene TRBJ1-2; maybe TRBD1 (5 bases). The CDR3, as DNA: TGTGCCAGCAGCCTAGGGGTTTTGGATGGCTACACCTTC. It encodes CASSLGVLDGYTF.